The entry below gives a single TCR beta chain sequence along with its context. TCRbeta library preparation incorporated unique molecular identifiers. TCRdb redid the calling of the PCR reads with MiXCR, one entry per CDR3 protein. Seen here are approximately 1,000,000 distinct CDR3 sequences, about 31% observed once, and the top ten hold around 30%. This entry is derived from a study of T-cell reconstitution after alpha-beta-depleted transplantation in children. This CDR3 is 13 amino acids long. The germline V and J ends were trimmed by 5 bases and 6 bases, with 12 bases remaining between them. Germline V gene data show CDR1 as SSHAT and CDR2 as FNYEAQ (reference sequence).

The chain has TRBV7-7 and TRBJ2-3; no definite D call. Specimen: PBMCs, mostly from graft donor cells, collected 360 days after TCRalphabeta/CD19-depleted stem cell transplant. The source is a boy in the first two years of life who had a stem cell transplant for SCID, so the T cells may come from the graft donor. The CDR3 bases are TGTGCCAGCAGCGTTAGCCGGAAGGATACGCAGTATTTT. Its protein product is CASSVSRKDTQYF. Based on the CDR3 plus reference TRBV7-7 and TRBJ2-3, the full variable domain is GAGVSQSPRYKVTKRGQDVTLRCDPISSHATLYWYQQALGQGPEFLTYFNYEAQPDKSGLPSDRFSAERPEGSISTLTIQRTEQRDSAMYRCASSVSRKDTQYFGPGTRLTVL.